This T cell receptor beta chain stems from a study of cytomegalovirus exposure and HLA in healthy donors. There are 13 residues in the CDR3. V was clipped by 4 bases and J by 7 bases; unmatched bases: 5. Germline V lookup: CDR1 SQVTM, CDR2 ANQGSEA. Researchers ran the PCR with 60 Vbeta and 13 Jbeta primers. TCRdb keeps only in-frame clones here, not all; method: immunoSEQ multiplex PCR. The sample shows just over 150,000 clones, roughly 80% of them seen only once. Sequenced sample: PBMCs. This clonotype was obtained from a woman in her 30s in good health and CMV-seronegative. This chain joins TRBV29-1 and TRBJ1-5, with 9 bases lining up with TRBD1. CDR3 sequence reads: CSVGLDRGQPQHF. In nucleotides, the CDR3 is TGCAGCGTTGGGTTGGACAGGGGACAGCCCCAGCATTTT.